This TCR beta chain is from a study of blood T cells in healthy people across ages. A J-beta primer mix and a sample-barcoded 5' primer were used in a second PCR of about 7 to 12 cycles. The authors tagged each cDNA molecule using a template-switch adaptor with 12 random nucleotides. TCRdb itself ran the 5' RACE reads through MiXCR, one entry per CDR3 protein. The table includes about 780,000 distinct CDR3 sequences, roughly 24% detected once. Germline-derived CDR1 and CDR2 are SGHVS and FNYEAQ. The CDR3 totals 14 residues. V gave up 2 bases and J gave up 5 bases; unmatched junction bases: 4. These data also formed part of another study, on T cells of mothers and their children. That work adds: Using the M1S primer, the second PCR added sample barcodes along with 2-4 random nucleotides.

This TCR came from a boy aged 10-17 years in good health. The specimen was blood. This sequence joins TRBV7-6 and TRBJ2-5, with TRBD2 matching 8 bases. CDR3 nucleotides: TGTGCCAGCAGCTTAAATAGCGGGATGGAGACCCAGTACTTC. This gives the protein CASSLNSGMETQYF.